This T cell receptor beta chain was found in a study of response to subunit inactivated influenza vaccine. A remark on this clonotype: Antigen unknown.

V was clipped by 3 bases and J by 7 bases, with 9 bases between them. CDR1 is SGHVS and CDR2 is FQNEAQ in the germline V gene. This CDR3 has 13 amino acids. Findings and caveats of the study: Each seasonal influenza vaccination, the authors suggested, recruits few new T cells.

TCRdb itself ran the RT-PCR reads through MiXCR, one entry per CDR3 protein. The sample shows 300,000 to 350,000 distinct CDR3 sequences, 21% of them seen only once. This chain joins TRBV7-8 and TRBJ2-2; D unclear. The TCR comes from a man between 50 and 70 years old who received an inactivated influenza vaccine. The sample consisted of PBMCs from blood, taken about 20 months after vaccination. This chain's CDR3 is CASSFSQDGELFF. CDR3 DNA: TGTGCCAGCAGCTTTTCCCAAGACGGGGAGCTGTTTTTT.